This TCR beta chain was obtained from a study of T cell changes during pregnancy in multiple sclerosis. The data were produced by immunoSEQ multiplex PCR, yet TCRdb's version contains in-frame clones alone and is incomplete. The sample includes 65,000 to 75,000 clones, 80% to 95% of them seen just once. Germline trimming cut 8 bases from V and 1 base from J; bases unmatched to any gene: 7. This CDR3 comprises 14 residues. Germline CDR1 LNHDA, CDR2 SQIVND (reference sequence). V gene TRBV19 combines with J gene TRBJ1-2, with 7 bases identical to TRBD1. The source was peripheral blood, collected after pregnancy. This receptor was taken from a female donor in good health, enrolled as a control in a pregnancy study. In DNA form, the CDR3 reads TGTGCCAGTGAGACAGGGTCGGGTAACTATGGCTACACCTTC. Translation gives CASETGSGNYGYTF.